The 24 T cell receptor beta chains below come from one sample, sequenced in a study of post-analysis software for immune sequencing data (dated by TCRdb to between 2014 and 2017). Study-wide conclusions, independent of this receptor: Patients showed significantly higher frequencies than controls for several TRBV segments, among them TRBV5-6, TRBV5-1 and TRBV20-1.

The library was prepared using PCR. Sequenced using an Illumina HiSeq 2500. Unique molecular identifiers were incorporated into TCR beta cDNA libraries to reduce PCR and sequencing biases. Starting from the raw public reads, TCRdb applied fastp trimming at Q25, assembled clones with MiXCR and retained in-frame beta chains. CDR3 protein sequences are deduplicated, and each keeps its most common genes and DNA. This sample has about half a million distinct CDR3 sequences in its table, and around 31% of those were observed once. The top ten clones comprise 5% to 6% of the sample. The antigens for these receptors are not known. Sequencing input: blood. The origin of the receptors is a girl aged 2-17 years with multiple sclerosis.

The genes are TRBV28 and TRBJ2-3; D is possibly TRBD1 (7 bases). The V end was cut by 6 bases, the J end by 1 base, with 17 bases between. This CDR3 comprises 16 residues. Germline-derived CDR1 and CDR2 are MDHEN and SYDVKM. In nucleotides, the CDR3 is TGTGCCAGCAGCCGTCACAGGGGACTCGGCACAGATACGCAGTATTTT. It translates to CASSRHRGLGTDTQYF. The entire variable domain, with the rest obtained from reference TRBV28 and TRBJ2-3, is as follows: DVKVTQSSRYLVKRTGEKVFLECVQDMDHENMFWYRQDPGLGLRLIYFSYDVKMKEKGDIPEGYSVSREKKERFSLILESASTNQTSMYLCASSRHRGLGTDTQYFGPGTRLTVL.

This chain connects TRBV20-1 to TRBJ1-1; D is unclear. The germline V and J ends were trimmed by 0 bases and 1 base, with 15 bases remaining between them. The CDR3 spans 16 residues. CDR1 is DFQATT and CDR2 is SNEGSKA in the germline V gene (reference sequence). This chain's CDR3 is CSARDFRAAWNTEAFF. For the CDR3, the DNA is TGCAGTGCTAGAGATTTCCGGGCAGCCTGGAACACTGAAGCTTTCTTT.

This chain links TRBV5-1 with TRBJ1-2; D is ambiguous. Trimming stripped 1 base from V and 3 bases from J, with 13 bases between. Germline V CDR1 and CDR2: SGHRS, YFSETQ. The CDR3 runs to 15 residues. The DNA of the CDR3 is TGCGCCAGCAGCTTGCAAGGGAGTTCGGACTATGGCTACACCTTC. This gives the protein CASSLQGSSDYGYTF.

Only a few counts were recorded for this clonotype. V gene TRBV15 combines with J gene TRBJ2-4, with D perhaps matching TRBD2 (5 bases). This CDR3 comprises 15 residues. Germline V gene lookup returns CDR1 LNHNV and CDR2 YYDKDF (reference sequence). Trimming shortened V by 5 bases and J by 4 bases, and 15 bases separated the two germline ends. CDR3 bases: TGTGCCACCAGCGAAGAGCCCGGGGTAAAAAACATTCAGTACTTC. The encoded protein is CATSEEPGVKNIQYF.

This clonotype was seen a handful of times. The CDR3 sequence is CASSQEGTGENEQFF. The CDR3 DNA reads as TGTGCCAGCAGCCAAGAAGGGACAGGGGAAAATGAGCAGTTCTTC. The chain has TRBV4-2 and TRBJ2-1, with TRBD1 identical over 10 bases. V lost 0 bases and J lost 7; bases outside the gene matches: 3. The CDR3 is made up of 15 amino acids. Germline CDR1 reads LGHNA; CDR2 reads YNFKEQ.

CDR3 in DNA: TGTGCCAGCAGCCTGGGGCCGGGACGGGGAGGCACCGGGGAGCTGTTTTTT. This translates into CASSLGPGRGGTGELFF. The gene calls are TRBV11-2 and TRBJ2-2; tentatively, D is TRBD2 (6 bases). Trimming left V 5 bases short and J 4 bases short, with 20 bases between. Germline V gene sequence: CDR1 SGHAT, CDR2 FQNNGV. CDR3 length equals 17 residues.

This clonotype was recorded a few times. The CDR3 is CASSEEEVRQYF. The DNA of the CDR3 is TGTGCCAGCAGTGAAGAGGAGGTGAGGCAGTACTTC. The chain combines TRBV6-1 with TRBJ2-7, with D perhaps matching TRBD2 (5 bases). Germline V CDR1 and CDR2: MNHNS, SASEGT. The V and J ends lost 1 base and 9 bases respectively, with 10 bases between them. This CDR3 region has 12 residues.

This sequence joins TRBV9 and TRBJ1-2; D uncertain. CDR3 length equals 15 residues. CDR1 is SGDLS, CDR2 YYNGEE, per germline. V was trimmed by 0 bases and J by 0 bases, leaving 9 bases between them. CDR3 protein: CASSVEGRSNYGYTF. The CDR3 nucleotides are TGTGCCAGCAGCGTAGAGGGCAGGTCTAACTATGGCTACACCTTC.

V usage is TRBV20-1 and J usage is TRBJ2-5; 12 bases align to TRBD2. CDR1 is DFQATT, CDR2 SNEGSKA, per germline (reference sequence). The trim removed 3 bases at V and 7 bases at J, leaving 9 bases unmatched. This CDR3 region has 15 residues. The CDR3 spells CSARLAGGPGATQYF. CDR3 nucleotides: TGCAGTGCTAGGCTAGCGGGGGGGCCGGGGGCGACCCAGTACTTC.

V usage is TRBV3-1 and J usage is TRBJ2-1, with D possibly TRBD2 on 6 matching bases. Per germline, CDR1 LGHDT and CDR2 YNNKEL (reference sequence). The CDR3 is made up of 13 amino acids. Deletions cut 2 bases from V and 7 bases from J, with 9 bases between. The CDR3 nucleotides read TGTGCCAGCAGCCAATTAGCGGTTAATGAGCAGTTCTTC. This translates into CASSQLAVNEQFF.

The chain links TRBV29-1 to TRBJ2-1, with 15 nucleotides matching TRBD2. Germline V gene sequence: CDR1 SQVTM, CDR2 ANQGSEA. The trim removed 6 bases at V and 4 bases at J, leaving 1 base unmatched. The CDR3 runs 14 residues. The CDR3 DNA reads as TGCAGCGTGGGACTAGCGGGGGGATACAATGAGCAGTTCTTC. This sequence encodes CSVGLAGGYNEQFF.

V and J are TRBV9 and TRBJ2-1, with 13 bases identical to TRBD2. Trimming removed 2 bases from V and 9 bases from J; junction bases left unmatched: 8. There are 16 residues in the CDR3. Germline CDR1 reads SGDLS; CDR2 reads YYNGEE. The CDR3 spells CASSVTSGGADVEQFF. CDR3 in DNA: TGTGCCAGCAGCGTTACTAGCGGGGGGGCCGATGTTGAGCAGTTCTTC.

Concerning this clonotype itself: This may arise from a read error, as a much more abundant clone is one base away. The chain's CDR3 is CASSEGAGRGNEQYF. DNA for the CDR3: TGTGCCAGCAGTGAGGGGGCAGGGCGAGGCAATGAGCAGTACTTC. V usage is TRBV6-4 and J usage is TRBJ2-7; TRBD1 might be the D (6 bases). V lost 3 bases to trimming and J lost 7 bases, with 19 bases between them. The CDR3 covers 15 residues. The germline V gene encodes CDR1 MRHNA and CDR2 SNTAGT.

The V call is TRBV5-1, the J call TRBJ2-1, with D possibly being TRBD1 or TRBD2 (5 bases each). V was clipped by 2 bases and J by 8 bases, with 17 bases between them. CDR1 SGHRS and CDR2 YFSETQ come from the germline V gene. The CDR3 totals 15 residues. CDR3 coding DNA: TGCGCCAGCAGCTTCTCCGCAGGGACGCGTGATGAGCAGTTCTTC. Amino acids: CASSFSAGTRDEQFF.

The chain uses TRBV6-2 or TRBV6-3 and TRBJ2-4; 7 nucleotides agree with TRBD2. Germline trimming cut 4 bases from V and 7 bases from J; bases unmatched to any gene: 7. This CDR3 spans 14 amino acids. Germline lookup yields CDR1 MNHEY and CDR2 SVGEGT. The CDR3 nucleotides are TGTGCCAGCAGTTCCCTTAGCGGGTCGAACATTCAGTACTTC. Translating it yields CASSSLSGSNIQYF.

A few counts support this clonotype. The chain employs TRBV18 and TRBJ2-5; tentatively, D is TRBD2 (5 bases). V was clipped by 3 bases and J by 1 base, with 9 bases between them. Germline V CDR1 and CDR2: KGHSH, LQKENI. This CDR3 contains 14 residues. CDR3 coding DNA: TGTGCCAGCTCACCGGCTAGCCTCCAAGAGACCCAGTACTTC. Residues: CASSPASLQETQYF.

This chain uses TRBV9 with TRBJ2-5; 7 bases align to TRBD2. CDR3 size: 14 residues. V shed 4 bases, J shed 9 bases, and the junction held 12 bases outside the gene matches. Per germline, CDR1 SGDLS and CDR2 YYNGEE. The CDR3 spells CASSLTGTTGAQYF. The CDR3, as DNA: TGTGCCAGCAGCTTAACCGGGACTACCGGGGCCCAGTACTTC.

This chain links TRBV21-1 with TRBJ2-4; the D segment call TRBD2 is taken from the table without a DNA check. The J call may be mistaken, given a closer DNA end match to TRBJ2-7. TRBV21-1 is a pseudogene locus. This CDR3 is built from 14 residues. The CDR3 region is CASLLSGENYEQYF. The CDR3 bases are TGTGCCAGCCTCCTCAGCGGGGAAAACTACGAGCAGTACTTC.

This clonotype was seen ten or more times. The V call is TRBV12-3 or TRBV12-4, the J call TRBJ2-1, with D unresolved. Trimming stripped 3 bases from V and 0 bases from J, with 9 bases between. This CDR3 contains 15 residues. In nucleotides, the CDR3 is TGTGCCAGCAGTTTTAACCCGAGCTCCTACAATGAGCAGTTCTTC. Translated: CASSFNPSSYNEQFF.

This clonotype was detected only a few times. J is TRBJ2-4 and V is TRBV3-1; 9 bases are a match to TRBD2. The length of the CDR3 is 16 residues. CDR1 and CDR2 from the germline V gene are LGHDT and YNNKEL (reference sequence). With V trimmed by 0 bases and J by 2 bases, 2 bases remained unmatched. CDR3 in DNA: TGTGCCAGCAGCCAAGAGGGACTAGCATCCAAAAACATTCAGTACTTC. Protein: CASSQEGLASKNIQYF.

The chain uses TRBV6-1 and TRBJ2-5, with 7 bases that match TRBD2. CDR1 is MNHNS and CDR2 is SASEGT in the germline V gene. This CDR3 has 14 amino acids. The junction had 12 bases not matched to a gene; V was cut back by 3 bases and J by 11 bases. The CDR3 here is CASSEWRGSYGQYF. CDR3 coding DNA: TGTGCCAGCAGTGAGTGGCGGGGGTCCTACGGGCAGTACTTC.

This clonotype was seen many times. This chain links TRBV12-3 or TRBV12-4 with TRBJ2-5; no firm D call. Trimming stripped 3 bases from V and 2 bases from J, with 7 bases between. CDR3 length: 13 amino acids. Written as DNA, the CDR3 is TGTGCCAGCAGTTTCCGCAGTCAAGAGACCCAGTACTTC. Translation gives CASSFRSQETQYF.

The chain recombines TRBV6-6 with TRBJ1-2; 8 nucleotides agree with TRBD1. Germline V CDR1 and CDR2: MNHNY, SVGAGI (reference sequence). The CDR3 is made up of 15 amino acids. With V trimmed by 1 base and J by 5 bases, 6 bases remained unmatched. In nucleotides, the CDR3 is TGTGCCAGCAGTTACTTCCAGGGGGCTGAGTATGGCTACACCTTC. Amino acid sequence: CASSYFQGAEYGYTF.

The chain has TRBV7-8 and TRBJ2-3; D call uncertain. The CDR3 contains 18 residues. Trimming removed 5 bases at V and 2 bases at J, with 23 bases between. Germline values: CDR1 SGHVS, CDR2 FQNEAQ. The CDR3 protein is CASSQDPGALPHTDTQYF. The CDR3 DNA is TGTGCCAGCAGCCAAGATCCCGGTGCCCTCCCACACACAGATACGCAGTATTTT.